Listed below are T cell receptor beta chains from one sample, sequenced in a study of blood T cell repertoires in COVID-19. TCRdb's copy holds only in-frame clones and misses some; the assay was immunoSEQ multiplex PCR. The data contain some 180,000 clones, approximately 88% of them singletons. Specimen: peripheral blood. The receptor source for this set is a middle-aged woman with COVID-19, enrolled during active disease. Each CDR3 is given with its conserved first and last residue. The order of the fields is D gene, V gene, J gene, clone size, CDR3 protein, CDR3 DNA. A D gene is named only where the DNA matches it firmly. Some rows have no size entry. The others give once, few or many, or a class for an expanded clone.

>TRBD1|TRBV6-5|TRBJ1-2|once
CASSWTGATFYTF
TGTGCCAGCAGCTGGACAGGGGCCACTTTCTACACCTTC
>TRBD2|TRBV6-2/TRBV6-3|TRBJ2-2|NA
CASSSSRGLAFNTGELFF
TGTGCCAGCAGTTCTTCCCGGGGACTAGCGTTTAACACCGGGGAGCTGTTTTTT
>NA|TRBV19|TRBJ1-3|NA
CASSIGRSGNTIYF
TGTGCCAGTAGTATAGGGCGGTCTGGAAACACCATATATTTT
>TRBD1|TRBV25-1|TRBJ1-3|NA
CASSARTGRISGNTIYF
TGTGCCAGCAGTGCTCGGACAGGGAGAATCTCTGGAAACACCATATATTTT
>NA|TRBV4-2|TRBJ1-1|few
CASSHSRIEAFF
TGTGCCAGCAGCCACTCTCGTATCGAAGCTTTCTTT
>NA|TRBV27|TRBJ2-2|NA
CASSLRGGNTGELFF
TGTGCCAGCAGTTTGCGGGGAGGGAACACCGGGGAGCTGTTTTTT
>NA|TRBV9|TRBJ2-3|once
CASSSTNPTDTQYF
TGTGCCAGCAGTTCGACTAATCCCACAGATACGCAGTATTTT
>NA|TRBV5-1|TRBJ2-1|NA
CASSLARERPYNEQFF
TGCGCCAGCAGCTTGGCTCGGGAGCGGCCCTACAATGAGCAGTTCTTC
>NA|TRBV21-1|TRBJ1-5|once
CASWSGNQPQHF
TGTGCCAGCTGGTCGGGCAATCAGCCCCAGCATTTT
>TRBD1|TRBV27|TRBJ2-7|NA
CASSRDRLDEQYF
TGTGCCAGCAGTCGGGACAGGCTAGACGAGCAGTACTTC
>TRBD1|TRBV3-1/TRBV3-2|TRBJ1-4|NA
CASSQEGDRGLADNEKLFF
TGTGCCAGCAGCCAAGAAGGGGACAGGGGGCTCGCCGATAATGAAAAACTGTTTTTT
>NA|TRBV5-4|TRBJ2-3|NA
CASSLSTSTDTQYF
TGTGCCAGCAGCTTAAGCACCTCCACAGATACGCAGTATTTT
>NA|TRBV18|TRBJ1-4|NA
CASSRGGTSSTNEKLFF
TGTGCCAGCTCACGGGGGGGGACATCATCAACTAATGAAAAACTGTTTTTT
>TRBD2|TRBV6-1|TRBJ2-5|NA
CASSVGTSGDPETQYF
TGTGCCAGCAGTGTTGGGACTAGCGGGGACCCAGAGACCCAGTACTTC
>NA|TRBV6-4|TRBJ2-2|few
CASSEDYTGELFF
TGTGCCAGCAGTGAGGACTACACCGGGGAGCTGTTTTTT
>NA|TRBV6-1|TRBJ1-5|many
CASSETRGLGHSNQPQHF
TGTGCCAGCAGTGAAACCAGGGGCTTGGGGCATAGCAATCAGCCCCAGCATTTT
>NA|TRBV5-4|TRBJ1-1|once
CASSLARVAEAFF
TGTGCCAGCAGCTTGGCACGGGTGGCTGAAGCTTTCTTT
>NA|TRBV18|TRBJ1-5|NA
CASSPYPEMGPDYYSNQPQHF
TGTGCCAGCTCACCATACCCAGAGATGGGGCCCGATTATTATAGCAATCAGCCCCAGCATTTT
>TRBD2|TRBV28|TRBJ2-2|NA
CASTTWLAGNIGELFF
TGTGCCAGCACCACATGGCTAGCGGGAAATATCGGGGAGCTGTTTTTT
>NA|TRBV9|TRBJ1-3|NA
CASSVYSGILSGNTIYF
TGTGCCAGCAGCGTTTACTCGGGAATCCTCTCTGGAAACACCATATATTTT
>NA|TRBV5-1|TRBJ2-7|NA
CASSLGTSSSYEQYF
TGCGCCAGCAGCCTGGGTACTTCTAGCTCCTACGAGCAGTACTTC
>NA|TRBV7-8|TRBJ1-1|NA
CASSLLGRVNTEAFF
TGTGCCAGCAGCTTACTGGGGAGGGTGAACACTGAAGCTTTCTTT
>NA|TRBV18|TRBJ1-4|NA
CASYPGPRDGNEKLFF
TGTGCCAGCTACCCGGGCCCGAGGGATGGTAATGAAAAACTGTTTTTT
>TRBD1|TRBV2|TRBJ1-1|NA
CASEGTENTEAFF
TGTGCCAGCGAGGGGACAGAAAACACTGAAGCTTTCTTT
>TRBD2|TRBV18|TRBJ2-1|NA
CASSPGLAGGLEQFF
TGTGCCAGCTCACCAGGACTAGCGGGGGGGCTTGAGCAGTTCTTC
>TRBD1|TRBV7-9|TRBJ1-1|once
CASSRGGQRAFF
TGTGCCAGCAGCCGAGGGGGACAGCGGGCTTTCTTT
>NA|TRBV11-2|TRBJ2-1|few
CASSSSAGDSYNEQFF
TGTGCCAGCAGCTCTTCCGCCGGTGACTCCTACAATGAGCAGTTCTTC
>NA|TRBV5-1|TRBJ1-2|NA
CASRSTTGLNSANYGYTF
TGCGCCAGCAGAAGCACCACCGGGTTAAACTCGGCCAACTATGGCTACACCTTC
>NA|TRBV11-2|TRBJ1-4|NA
CASSLGLGGKLFF
TGTGCCAGCAGCTTAGGGTTGGGGGGAAAACTGTTTTTT
>NA|TRBV2|TRBJ1-6|few
CASSEQGSAYNSPLHF
TGTGCCAGCAGTGAGCAGGGGTCCGCCTATAATTCACCCCTCCACTTT
>NA|TRBV5-1|TRBJ1-6|NA
CASSSRAALDNSPLHF
TGCGCCAGCAGCTCCAGGGCCGCTCTGGATAATTCACCCCTCCACTTT
>NA|TRBV2|TRBJ1-2|NA
CASTQYVSGYTF
TGTGCCAGCACACAGTACGTATCGGGCTACACCTTC
>NA|TRBV19|TRBJ2-7|NA
CATSNVYEQYF
TGTGCCACTTCTAATGTCTACGAGCAGTACTTC
>NA|TRBV19|TRBJ1-5|NA
CASSSTGTPNQPQHF
TGTGCCAGTAGTTCCACCGGGACACCTAATCAGCCCCAGCATTTT
>TRBD1|TRBV6-5|TRBJ1-5|NA
CASSRTGGGDQPQHF
TGTGCCAGCAGCAGGACAGGGGGTGGTGATCAGCCCCAGCATTTT
>NA|TRBV10-1|TRBJ2-3|NA
CASSEGNTDTQYF
TGCGCCAGCAGTGAGGGCAACACAGATACGCAGTATTTT
>NA|TRBV2|TRBJ1-1|few
CARHREGWTEAFF
TGTGCCAGACACAGGGAGGGGTGGACTGAAGCTTTCTTT
>TRBD2|TRBV3-1/TRBV3-2|TRBJ2-7|NA
CASSQAPSGSHEQYF
TGTGCCAGCAGCCAAGCGCCTAGCGGGAGCCACGAGCAGTACTTC
>NA|TRBV6-5|TRBJ2-7|few
CASSLFRRGDEQYF
TGTGCCAGCAGTCTATTTCGACGAGGCGACGAGCAGTACTTC
>NA|TRBV21-1|TRBJ1-1|NA
CASSFRGSGEAFF
TGTGCCAGCAGTTTCAGGGGTTCCGGTGAAGCTTTCTTT
>NA|TRBV6-6|TRBJ1-2|few
CAITVRGDYGYTF
TGTGCCATCACGGTCCGCGGAGACTATGGCTACACCTTC
>NA|TRBV14|TRBJ2-7|NA
CASSLRAGLALYEQYF
TGTGCCAGCAGCCTCCGAGCGGGTTTAGCCCTCTACGAGCAGTACTTC
>NA|TRBV18|TRBJ1-3|NA
CASSRKDGAGNTIYF
TGTGCCAGTTCAAGGAAGGACGGGGCTGGAAACACCATATATTTT
>TRBD2|TRBV6-5|TRBJ2-7|NA
CASSYSGLVTYEQYF
TGTGCCAGCAGTTACTCGGGACTAGTCACCTACGAGCAGTACTTC
>NA|TRBV6-5|TRBJ1-4|NA
CASSYQGGATNEKLFF
TGTGCCAGCAGTTATCAGGGAGGGGCGACTAATGAAAAACTGTTTTTT
>TRBD2|TRBV19|TRBJ2-3|NA
CASSTFSGASTDTQYF
TGTGCCAGTAGTACCTTCAGCGGGGCTAGCACAGATACGCAGTATTTT
>TRBD1|TRBV5-4|TRBJ1-6|many
CASSLVDRANSPLHF
TGTGCCAGCAGCCTGGTAGACAGGGCGAATTCACCCCTCCACTTT
>TRBD1|TRBV5-5|TRBJ1-2|NA
CASSFSRIRDSTDGYTF
TGTGCCAGCAGCTTCTCACGAATCCGGGACAGTACTGATGGCTACACCTTC
>NA|TRBV7-2|TRBJ2-1|NA
CASSLTLALNEQFF
TGTGCCAGCAGCTTAACGCTAGCGCTAAATGAGCAGTTCTTC
>NA|TRBV5-1|TRBJ2-7|once
CASSLVQSYEQYF
TGCGCCAGCAGCTTAGTACAGAGCTACGAGCAGTACTTC
>TRBD1|TRBV5-5|TRBJ2-7|NA
CASSLRVGQGANEQYF
TGTGCCAGCAGCTTGCGCGTCGGACAGGGGGCCAACGAGCAGTACTTC
>TRBD1|TRBV24-1|TRBJ1-1|NA
CATSDHRGPGLMNTEAFF
TGTGCCACCAGTGATCACAGGGGGCCAGGGCTCATGAACACTGAAGCTTTCTTT
>NA|TRBV24-1|TRBJ1-5|NA
CATSGGPDSNQPQHF
TGTGCCACCAGTGGAGGTCCAGATAGCAATCAGCCCCAGCATTTT